Below are 7 T cell receptor beta chains sequenced from a single sample in a study of technical replicates of blood from several donors. TCRdb keeps only in-frame clones here, not all; method: immunoSEQ multiplex PCR. The sample consists of 75,000 to 100,000 clones, about 95% of them appearing once. The sample taken for sequencing was T cells isolated from PBMCs. Receptor source: a human donor in good health.

The genes are TRBV5-6 and TRBJ2-6; 8 bases are a match to TRBD1. The CDR3 covers 17 residues. Per the germline V gene, CDR1 is SGHDT and CDR2 is YYEEEE. Germline trimming cut 1 base from V and 0 bases from J; bases unmatched to any gene: 3. CDR3 in DNA: TGTGCCAGCAGCTTGACAGGGGGGTACTCTGGGGCCAACGTCCTGACTTTC. Translated: CASSLTGGYSGANVLTF.

The V call is TRBV5-8, the J call TRBJ2-7; D perhaps matches TRBD1 (6 bases). The CDR3 is made up of 13 amino acids. The germline V gene has CDR1 SGHTS and CDR2 YDEGEE. V lost 0 bases and J lost 3, with 7 bases in between. In DNA, the CDR3 is TGTGCCAGCAGCTTGGTCAGGGGCTACGAGCAGTACTTC. Protein sequence: CASSLVRGYEQYF.

This clone was detected once. The chain uses TRBV2 and TRBJ2-7; 7 bases match TRBD2. The CDR3 is 17 amino acids. J gave up 0 bases and V 8 bases, and 16 bases lay outside the gene matches. From germline, CDR1 is SNHLY and CDR2 FYNNEI. The CDR3 DNA reads as TGTGCCAGCTCCGTAATTCGTGGCGGGAGCCACTCCTACGAGCAGTACTTC. It specifies CASSVIRGGSHSYEQYF.

V is TRBV19 and J is TRBJ1-5; D remains unclear. Between the trimmed V and J ends, which lost 6 bases and 4 bases, there was a span of 10 bases. Germline assignment: CDR1 LNHDA and CDR2 SQIVND (reference sequence). The CDR3 has 13 amino acids. The CDR3 loop reads CASSVPGNQPQHF. The CDR3 DNA reads TGTGCCAGTAGCGTCCCGGGGAATCAGCCCCAGCATTTT.

CDR3 DNA sequence: TGTGCCAGCAGTTACTCTGGAGAGGGTAGCGAGCAGTACTTC. This codes for CASSYSGEGSEQYF. The rearrangement joins TRBV6-5 to TRBJ2-7; D perhaps matches TRBD2 (5 bases). The CDR3 extends over 14 amino acids. Germline lookup yields CDR1 MNHEY and CDR2 SVGAGI. Trimming took 0 bases from V and 6 from J, leaving 12 bases between them.

This chain links TRBV6-5 with TRBJ2-1, with unresolved D. This CDR3 has 13 amino acids. Trimming removed 5 bases at V and 0 bases at J, with 5 bases between. CDR1 and CDR2 from the germline V gene are MNHEY and SVGAGI. The CDR3 reads CASSLSSYNEQFF. CDR3 sequence (DNA): TGTGCCAGCAGTCTTAGCTCCTACAATGAGCAGTTCTTC.

The chain recombines TRBV6-1 with TRBJ2-5; tentatively, D is TRBD1 (5 bases). The CDR3 has 14 residues. The ends were cut back, 4 bases at V and 1 base at J, with 10 bases in the middle. Per the germline V gene, CDR1 is MNHNS and CDR2 is SASEGT. The CDR3 nucleotides are TGTGCCAGCAGTGGTTTGGGGCTCCAAGAGACCCAGTACTTC. Translated: CASSGLGLQETQYF.